This T cell receptor beta chain was captured in a study of blood T cell repertoires in COVID-19. The repertoire was sequenced with immunoSEQ multiplex PCR; TCRdb's copy has only in-frame clones and lacks some. Among over 90,000 clones listed, about 90% were seen once. CDR1 SGDLS and CDR2 YYNGEE come from the germline V gene. V was trimmed by 0 bases and J by 5 bases, leaving 18 bases between them. The CDR3 is 17 residues long. The sequence was obtained from a man aged 18 to 30 with acute or convalescent COVID-19. The chain is built from TRBV9 and TRBJ2-1; D is possibly TRBD2 (6 bases). The sequencing input was peripheral blood. This chain's CDR3 is CASSVEGSGATDNEQFF. CDR3 bases: TGTGCCAGCAGCGTAGAAGGTAGCGGAGCAACGGACAATGAGCAGTTCTTC.